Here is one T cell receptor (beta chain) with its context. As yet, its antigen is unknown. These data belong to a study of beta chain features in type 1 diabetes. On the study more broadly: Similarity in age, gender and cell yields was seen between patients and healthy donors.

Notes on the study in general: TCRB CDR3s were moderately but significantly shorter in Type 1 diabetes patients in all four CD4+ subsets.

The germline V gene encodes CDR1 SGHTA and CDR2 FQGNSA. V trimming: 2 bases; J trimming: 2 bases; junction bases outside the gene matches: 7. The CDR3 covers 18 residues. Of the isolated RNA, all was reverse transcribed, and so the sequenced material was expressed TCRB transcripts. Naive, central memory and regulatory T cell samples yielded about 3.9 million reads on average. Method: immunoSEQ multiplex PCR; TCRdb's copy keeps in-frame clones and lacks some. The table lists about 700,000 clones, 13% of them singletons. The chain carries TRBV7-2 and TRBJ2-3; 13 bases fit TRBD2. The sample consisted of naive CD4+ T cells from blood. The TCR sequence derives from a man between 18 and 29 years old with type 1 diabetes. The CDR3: CASSLRPGLAGLTDTQYF. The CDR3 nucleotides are TGTGCCAGCAGCTTAAGGCCGGGACTAGCGGGACTCACAGATACGCAGTATTTT.